Below are 24 T cell receptor beta chains sequenced from a single sample in a study of post-analysis software for immune sequencing data. Broader study findings: There were roughly 5 TRBV segments more frequent in patients than controls, and TRBV5-6, TRBV5-1 and TRBV20-1 were among them.

No antigen is known for these receptors. Each TCR beta cDNA library carried unique molecular identifiers. TCRdb independently ran MiXCR on the PCR reads; one entry per CDR3 protein. The sample lists roughly 170,000 distinct CDR3 sequences; 30% were seen once. Sequenced material: blood. Source of these receptors: a girl aged 10 to 17 with multiple sclerosis.

The count of this clonotype is one. Compared with germline, one end of the junction differs, possibly owing to a read error. J is TRBJ2-3 and V is TRBV9; the D gene is possibly TRBD1 (6 bases). The CDR3 contains 15 residues. CDR1 is SGDLS and CDR2 is YYNGEE in the germline V gene. The CDR3 DNA follows: TGTACCAGCAGCGGACCCGGGACAAACACAGATACGCAGTATTTT. Amino acid sequence: CTSSGPGTNTDTQYF. The full variable domain, its missing parts supplied by reference TRBV9 and TRBJ2-3, is DSGVTQTPKHLITATGQRVTLRCSPRSGDLSVYWYQQSLDQGLQFLIQYYNGEERAKGNILERFSAQQFPDLHSELNLSSLELGDSALYFCTSSGPGTNTDTQYFGPGTRLTVL.

This clonotype was counted many times. The chain has TRBV12-3 or TRBV12-4 and TRBJ2-1; D is uncertain. The CDR3 has 11 amino acids. CDR3 loop: CANPRRLEQFF. CDR3 in DNA: TGTGCTAATCCCAGGCGACTTGAGCAGTTCTTC.

This clonotype was recorded at least ten times. V is TRBV20-1 and J is TRBJ2-1, with D tentatively TRBD1 or TRBD2 (6 bases each). CDR3 size: 18 residues. Germline V gene data show CDR1 as DFQATT and CDR2 as SNEGSKA (reference sequence). V shed 0 bases and J shed 0 bases, with 18 bases lying between them. CDR3 residues: CSARDTGEQGSSYNEQFF. DNA for the CDR3: TGCAGTGCTAGAGATACGGGGGAACAGGGCAGCTCCTACAATGAGCAGTTCTTC.

This clonotype showed up many times. The V gene is TRBV4-1, the J gene TRBJ2-7; the match to TRBD2 covers 8 bases. This CDR3 contains 16 residues. V shed 0 bases, J shed 2 bases, and the junction held 6 bases outside the gene matches. Germline CDR1 reads MGHRA; CDR2 reads YSYEKL. The CDR3 spells CASSQDFLAGTYEQYF. As DNA, the CDR3 is TGCGCCAGCAGCCAAGATTTCCTAGCGGGCACCTACGAGCAGTACTTC.

In regard to this clonotype: With a much larger clone just one base away, this may be a read error. CDR3: CASSESKRQYNEQYF. The CDR3, as DNA: TGTGCCAGCAGTGAAAGCAAGAGGCAGTACAATGAGCAGTACTTC. The chain employs TRBV12-3 or TRBV12-4 and TRBJ2-5; D gene uncertain. The CDR3 totals 15 residues. V gave up 5 bases and J gave up 11 bases, with 24 bases separating them.

This clonotype was seen repeatedly, ten times or more. The chain recombines TRBV5-1 with TRBJ2-7, with 7 bases matching TRBD2. CDR3 length: 14 residues. V shed 4 bases, J shed 2 bases, and the junction held 6 bases outside the gene matches. Germline V lookup: CDR1 SGHRS, CDR2 YFSETQ. The CDR3 spells CASSAAGDPYEQYF. The CDR3 nucleotides are TGCGCCAGCAGCGCCGCGGGGGACCCCTACGAGCAGTACTTC.

This clonotype has a single count. For the CDR3, the DNA is TGTGCCAGCAGTTTAGCGCTAACGGAAAGCACAGATACGCAGTATTTT. Translating gives CASSLALTESTDTQYF. The V and J genes are TRBV12-3 or TRBV12-4 and TRBJ2-3; no clear D gene. Trimming pared 0 bases from V and 0 bases from J, leaving 10 bases between. The CDR3 covers 16 residues.

The chain carries TRBV6-1 and TRBJ1-4; D call uncertain. Germline CDR1 and CDR2: MNHNS and SASEGT. The CDR3 is 16 residues long. V lost 2 bases and J 6 bases, leaving 16 bases between the germline ends. CDR3 sequence: CASSERVRRGHEKLFF. Here the CDR3 DNA reads TGTGCCAGCAGTGAACGGGTCAGGCGCGGACATGAAAAACTGTTTTTT.

The sample holds many counts of this clonotype. V usage is TRBV5-1 and J usage is TRBJ2-7; 9 bases are a match to TRBD2. Germline CDR1 SGHRS, CDR2 YFSETQ. V dropped 4 bases and J dropped 7; count of bases not matched to a gene: 12. The CDR3 extends over 15 amino acids. The chain's CDR3 is CASSTTSGGLGEQYF. DNA for the CDR3: TGCGCCAGCAGCACGACTAGCGGAGGTCTCGGAGAGCAGTACTTC.

There are a few counts of this clonotype. The V and J genes are TRBV28 and TRBJ1-6, with 8 bases identical to TRBD1. The CDR3 contains 14 residues. Unmatched junction bases numbered 7, after V lost 5 bases and J lost 10 bases. Germline V gene lookup returns CDR1 MDHEN and CDR2 SYDVKM. The chain's CDR3 is CASSHGQGQSPLHF. The CDR3, as DNA: TGTGCCAGCAGTCACGGACAGGGACAGTCACCCCTCCACTTT. Looking up the rest from reference TRBV28 and TRBJ1-6 gives the full variable domain: DVKVTQSSRYLVKRTGEKVFLECVQDMDHENMFWYRQDPGLGLRLIYFSYDVKMKEKGDIPEGYSVSREKKERFSLILESASTNQTSMYLCASSHGQGQSPLHFGNGTRLTVT.

This clonotype was detected a few times. This sequence joins TRBV6-1 and TRBJ2-3; TRBD1 matches 10 bases. V was pared by 6 bases and J by 2 bases, with 2 bases of the junction left unmatched. The CDR3 consists of 14 residues. Germline CDR1 MNHNS, CDR2 SASEGT. This chain's CDR3 is CASSGTGATDTQYF. In nucleotides, the CDR3 is TGTGCCAGCAGCGGGACAGGGGCCACAGATACGCAGTATTTT.

In its sample, this clonotype was seen many times. The chain is built from TRBV5-1 and TRBJ1-2, with D unclear. The CDR3 runs to 13 residues. Germline assignment: CDR1 SGHRS and CDR2 YFSETQ. Deletions cut 1 base from V and 8 bases from J, with 12 bases between. CDR3 coding DNA: TGCGCCAGCAGCTTGTTTAGTGAGAAGGGCTACACCTTC. Translation: CASSLFSEKGYTF. Full variable domain (outside the CDR3, taken from reference TRBV5-1 and TRBJ1-2): KAGVTQTPRYLIKTRGQQVTLSCSPISGHRSVSWYQQTPGQGLQFLFEYFSETQRNKGNFPGRFSGRQFSNSRSEMNVSTLELGDSALYLCASSLFSEKGYTFGSGTRLTVV.

Concerning this clonotype itself: This may come from a read error, since a much larger clone is one base off. V usage is TRBV7-2 and J usage is TRBJ2-4; D call uncertain. The end of the DNA aligns better with TRBJ2-5, so the J call may be wrong. This CDR3 has 14 residues. Germline V gives CDR1 SGHTA, CDR2 FQGNSA. CDR3 nucleotide sequence: TGTGCCAGCAACTTAGCTACATTCGGCGAGACCCAGTACTTC. Amino acid sequence: CASNLATFGETQYF.

This clonotype was observed many times. V usage is TRBV6-4 and J usage is TRBJ1-2, with a possible D match to TRBD1 (6 bases). V lost 0 bases and J 10 bases, leaving 18 bases between the germline ends. Per germline, CDR1 MRHNA and CDR2 SNTAGT. This CDR3 contains 15 residues. CDR3 sequence reads: CASSDSIVPGEAYTF. CDR3 nucleotides: TGTGCCAGCAGTGACTCGATCGTACCAGGGGAGGCCTACACCTTC.

Concerning this clonotype: A much larger clonotype is one base distant, so this may be a read error. A read error is likely, as this CDR3 ends without the conserved phenylalanine or tryptophan. The chain joins TRBV5-1 to TRBJ2-5; D is unresolved. Germline V gene lookup returns CDR1 SGHRS and CDR2 YFSETQ. The CDR3 contains 13 residues. V was clipped by 0 bases and J by 3 bases, with 6 bases between them. The chain's CDR3 is CASSLVPEETQYL. As DNA, the CDR3 is TGCGCCAGCAGCTTGGTTCCGGAAGAGACCCAGTACTTG.

This clonotype was counted a few times. The chain links TRBV7-2 to TRBJ2-5; D perhaps matches TRBD1 (6 bases). Germline lookup yields CDR1 SGHTA and CDR2 FQGNSA. Trimming cost V 4 bases and J 4 bases, with 10 bases left between them. The CDR3 covers 13 residues. For the CDR3, the DNA is TGTGCCAGCAGCTGGGGACAATTAGAGACCCAGTACTTC. The encoded protein is CASSWGQLETQYF.

This clonotype was seen at least ten times. CDR3 sequence (DNA): TGTGCCAGCAGTTTACCACCTACAGATACGCAGTATTTT. Residues: CASSLPPTDTQYF. The rearrangement links TRBV12-3 or TRBV12-4 to TRBJ2-3; D is unclear. The CDR3 runs to 13 residues. The germline V and J ends were trimmed by 2 bases and 3 bases, with 6 bases remaining between them.

This clonotype was picked up a small number of times. The chain links TRBV4-1 to TRBJ1-1; TRBD1 might be the D (6 bases). The CDR3 contains 17 residues. Trimming took off 0 bases at V and 4 bases at J, with 18 bases between the two ends. Germline CDR1 reads MGHRA; CDR2 reads YSYEKL. CDR3 sequence reads: CASSQDPGNRASTEAFF. In nucleotides, the CDR3 is TGCGCCAGCAGCCAAGATCCAGGCAACAGGGCTTCCACTGAAGCTTTCTTT.

This clonotype came up a few times. This chain uses TRBV12-3 or TRBV12-4 with TRBJ2-3; 10 positions agree with TRBD2. Losses at the gene ends were 6 bases for V and 1 base for J; bases not matched to a gene: 4. There are 15 residues in the CDR3. The CDR3 DNA reads TGTGCCAGCAGAACTAGCGGGGCTGGCACAGATACGCAGTATTTT. Its translation: CASRTSGAGTDTQYF.

In its sample, this clonotype was seen many times. The CDR3 DNA is TGCAGCGTCCGGACTGACGAGCAGTACTTC. Its protein product is CSVRTDEQYF. The chain couples TRBV29-1 to TRBJ2-7; D is perhaps TRBD2 (5 bases). CDR1 and CDR2 (germline): SQVTM, ANQGSEA. With 6 bases removed from V and 5 bases from J, the gap between germline ends came to 8 bases. This CDR3 spans 10 amino acids.

This clonotype was recorded at least ten times. The CDR3 loop reads CASSFSGGGNEQFF. The CDR3 DNA sequence: TGTGCCAGCAGCTTTTCAGGGGGCGGCAATGAGCAGTTCTTC. V is TRBV7-2 and J is TRBJ2-1, with 8 bases that match TRBD1. Germline-derived CDR1 and CDR2 are SGHTA and FQGNSA. V gave up 3 bases and J gave up 6 bases; unmatched junction bases: 4. This CDR3 is built from 14 residues.

A few counts support this clonotype. The CDR3 coding sequence is TGCAGTGCTCCCGCGAGCACGTACACTGAAGCTTTCTTT. Its protein product is CSAPASTYTEAFF. The gene calls are TRBV20-1 and TRBJ1-1, with unresolved D. V was trimmed by 5 bases and J by 3 bases, leaving 13 bases between them. Germline values: CDR1 DFQATT, CDR2 SNEGSKA (reference sequence). The CDR3 is made up of 13 amino acids.

The V call is TRBV5-1, the J call TRBJ1-1; 7 nucleotides line up with TRBD1. Unmatched junction bases numbered 21, after V lost 2 bases and J lost 2 bases. Per germline, CDR1 SGHRS and CDR2 YFSETQ. The CDR3 totals 20 residues. In DNA, the CDR3 is TGCGCCAGCAGCTTTTGGGGACTCCGGGACAGTCCAACTCTAAACACTGAAGCTTTCTTT. Translating gives CASSFWGLRDSPTLNTEAFF.

This clonotype has ten or more counts. The chain joins TRBV20-1 to TRBJ1-2; perhaps TRBD1 as D (5 bases). The CDR3 runs 13 residues. V lost 3 bases and J lost 2, with 10 bases in between. Germline CDR1 reads DFQATT; CDR2 reads SNEGSKA (reference sequence). In nucleotides, the CDR3 is TGCAGTGCTAGTAATCCAGGGAACTATGGCTACACCTTC. Encoded protein: CSASNPGNYGYTF.